The 7 T cell receptor beta chains listed next were all sequenced from one sample in a study of cytomegalovirus exposure and HLA in healthy donors. The PCR ran on 60 Vbeta and 13 Jbeta primers. The method was immunoSEQ multiplex PCR; TCRdb's version includes in-frame clones alone and lacks a portion of them. The sample records about 77,000 clones, nearly 80% being singletons. Sequenced sample: PBMCs. Receptor source: a middle-aged man in good health and CMV-seronegative.

This clone was observed a single time. The chain joins TRBV10-3 to TRBJ2-7, with D perhaps matching TRBD2 (6 bases). Germline-derived CDR1 and CDR2 are ENHRY and SYGVKD. This CDR3 has 13 amino acids. With 11 bases removed from V and 5 bases from J, the gap between germline ends came to 19 bases. CDR3 loop: CASSGEFSHEQYF. CDR3 bases: TGTGCCTCCTCGGGAGAATTTTCCCACGAGCAGTACTTC.

This chain joins TRBV5-8 and TRBJ1-1, with D maybe TRBD1 (6 bases). The CDR3 loop spans 19 amino acids. The germline V gene has CDR1 SGHTS and CDR2 YDEGEE. V lost 7 bases, J lost 0 bases, and 28 bases lay in between. For the CDR3, the DNA is TGTGCCAGCGGTTTCTGGGGGGGCGCTCACAGTGCCATGAACACTGAAGCTTTCTTT. Its translation: CASGFWGGAHSAMNTEAFF.

The chain recombines TRBV19 with TRBJ1-1; 7 bases are a match to TRBD1. The CDR3 extends over 14 amino acids. The ends lost 7 bases at V and 5 bases at J; junction bases unmatched: 10. The germline V gene has CDR1 LNHDA and CDR2 SQIVND (reference sequence). As DNA, the CDR3 is TGTGCCAGTAACCCTAACAGGGGCGGGACTGAAGCTTTCTTT. This gives the protein CASNPNRGGTEAFF.

This chain joins TRBV2 and TRBJ2-5; 7 bases match TRBD2. The CDR3 length is 17 residues. J was trimmed by 2 bases and V by 6 bases; bases with no gene match: 15. In germline, CDR1 is SNHLY, CDR2 FYNNEI. CDR3 sequence reads: CASSPLLPGLRQETQYF. The CDR3 DNA reads as TGTGCCAGCAGCCCTCTATTACCGGGACTACGACAAGAGACCCAGTACTTC.

This clone was counted between two and nine times. The CDR3 nucleotides read TGTGCCAGCAGTTTCAGGGGGACTGCATCCTACGAGCAGTACTTC. Translated, it gives CASSFRGTASYEQYF. This rearrangement joins TRBV28 to TRBJ2-7; possible D gene TRBD1, 7 bases. The germline CDR1 and CDR2 sequences are MDHEN and SYDVKM. The CDR3 length is 15 residues. The V and J ends lost 3 bases and 1 base respectively, with 13 bases between them. Looking up the rest from reference TRBV28 and TRBJ2-7 gives the full variable domain: DVKVTQSSRYLVKRTGEKVFLECVQDMDHENMFWYRQDPGLGLRLIYFSYDVKMKEKGDIPEGYSVSREKKERFSLILESASTNQTSMYLCASSFRGTASYEQYFGPGTRLTVT.

This sequence joins TRBV7-9 and TRBJ2-3; 10 nucleotides line up with TRBD2. Looked up from germline, CDR1 is SEHNR and CDR2 is FQNEAQ (reference sequence). The CDR3 length is 16 residues. The ends lost 7 bases at V and 3 bases at J; junction bases unmatched: 10. The CDR3 DNA is TGTGCCAGCATCAAATCTAGCGGGAGTCGGACAGATACGCAGTATTTT. Encoded protein: CASIKSSGSRTDTQYF.

The V gene is TRBV19, the J gene TRBJ1-2; D may be TRBD1 (5 bases). The CDR3 has 14 amino acids. V gave up 3 bases and J gave up 8 bases, with 16 bases separating them. The germline V gene has CDR1 LNHDA and CDR2 SQIVND (reference sequence). In nucleotides, the CDR3 is TGTGCCAGTAGTATCACCGGGACTAACCCCGGCTACACCTTC. Translated, it gives CASSITGTNPGYTF.